These 18 T cell receptor beta chains share one sample of origin, sequenced in a study of blood T cell repertoires in COVID-19. The method was immunoSEQ multiplex PCR; TCRdb's version includes in-frame clones alone and lacks a portion of them. The sample has 70,000 to 95,000 clones, around four fifths seen once; the top ten hold 10% to 15%. Sequenced sample: peripheral blood. Source of these receptors: a woman between 65 and 79 years old with active or convalescent COVID-19.

The V and J genes are TRBV5-6 and TRBJ2-3; TRBD1 agrees at 8 bases. Germline V lookup: CDR1 SGHDT, CDR2 YYEEEE. Trimming removed 4 bases from V and 1 base from J; junction bases left unmatched: 8. This CDR3 has 16 residues. CDR3 coding DNA: TGTGCCAGCAGCGAATGGACAGGGCCCGGCACAGATACGCAGTATTTT. Translating it yields CASSEWTGPGTDTQYF.

The V gene is TRBV19, the J gene TRBJ2-1, with TRBD2 as a possible D gene (6 bases). The CDR3 runs to 15 residues. Germline V gene data show CDR1 as LNHDA and CDR2 as SQIVND (reference sequence). Trimming left V 10 bases short and J 5 bases short, with 21 bases between. The CDR3: CATEGYPGVNNEQFF. In DNA, the CDR3 is TGTGCCACCGAGGGGTACCCGGGGGTAAACAATGAGCAGTTCTTC.

This rearrangement joins TRBV3-1 (or the pseudogene TRBV3-2) to TRBJ2-1; 8 positions agree with TRBD1. V lost 6 bases and J lost 7; bases outside the gene matches: 11. The CDR3 runs 15 residues. Germline V gene data show CDR1 as LGHDT and CDR2 as YNNKEL (reference sequence). The CDR3 DNA sequence: TGTGCCAGCAGTGACATCCAGGGGGCGGGAAATGAGCAGTTCTTC. Translated, it gives CASSDIQGAGNEQFF.

The CDR3 loop is CASSQAQGSNTGELFF. Written as DNA, the CDR3 is TGCGCCAGCAGCCAAGCGCAGGGATCGAACACCGGGGAGCTGTTTTTT. V usage is TRBV4-3 and J usage is TRBJ2-2; D might be TRBD1 (5 bases). Trimming left V 1 base short and J 0 bases short, with 9 bases between. The CDR3 has 16 amino acids. In germline, CDR1 is LGHNA, CDR2 YSLEER.

The chain uses TRBV7-2 and TRBJ2-1; 11 positions agree with TRBD2. Per germline, CDR1 SGHTA and CDR2 FQGNSA. The CDR3 is 16 residues long. J gave up 4 bases and V 5 bases, and 7 bases lay outside the gene matches. CDR3 protein: CASSPISGGAYNEQFF. The CDR3 DNA is TGTGCCAGCAGCCCCATTAGCGGGGGGGCTTACAATGAGCAGTTCTTC.

The J gene is TRBJ2-5, the V gene TRBV2, with 13 bases identical to TRBD2. The CDR3 extends over 14 amino acids. Trimming cost V 7 bases and J 5 bases; bases outside gene matches: 4. Germline-derived CDR1 and CDR2 are SNHLY and FYNNEI. CDR3 DNA: TGTGCCAGCAAGGGACTAGCGGGGACGGAGACCCAGTACTTC. Its translation is CASKGLAGTETQYF.

The V and J genes are TRBV5-1 and TRBJ1-1; D is unclear. The length of the CDR3 is 14 residues. The germline CDR1 and CDR2 sequences are SGHRS and YFSETQ. Trimming stripped 4 bases from V and 5 bases from J, with 15 bases between. DNA for the CDR3: TGCGCCAGCAGCGGAGGGTCGGGATATACTGAAGCTTTCTTT. Translated, it gives CASSGGSGYTEAFF. The full variable domain, in which reference TRBV5-1 and TRBJ1-1 provide the parts outside the CDR3, is KAGVTQTPRYLIKTRGQQVTLSCSPISGHRSVSWYQQTPGQGLQFLFEYFSETQRNKGNFPGRFSGRQFSNSRSEMNVSTLELGDSALYLCASSGGSGYTEAFFGQGTRLTVV.

J is TRBJ2-5 and V is TRBV6-5, with D perhaps TRBD2 (6 bases). Germline CDR1 and CDR2: MNHEY and SVGAGI. Trimming cost V 3 bases and J 3 bases, with 11 bases left between them. The CDR3 consists of 14 residues. The CDR3: CASSYSTRKETQYF. The CDR3, as DNA: TGTGCCAGCAGTTATTCGACTAGGAAAGAGACCCAGTACTTC.

This chain joins TRBV29-1 and TRBJ2-1, with 7 nucleotides matching TRBD1. This CDR3 comprises 12 residues. The V gene's germline CDR1 is SQVTM and CDR2 ANQGSEA. CDR3 region: CKTTTGMGEQFF. CDR3 in DNA: TGCAAGACTACGACAGGGATGGGTGAGCAGTTCTTC.

This clone was counted a single time. The chain recombines TRBV2 with TRBJ2-3, with D possibly TRBD2 on 7 matching bases. Trimming removed 6 bases from V and 2 bases from J, with 15 bases in between. The CDR3 runs 15 residues. Germline V gives CDR1 SNHLY, CDR2 FYNNEI. The CDR3 region is CASRGAGGFTDTQYF. For the CDR3, the DNA is TGTGCCAGCAGGGGGGCCGGGGGGTTCACAGATACGCAGTATTTT.

The J gene is TRBJ2-1, the V gene TRBV27, with 8 bases aligning to TRBD2. The V gene's germline CDR1 is MNHEY and CDR2 SMNVEV (reference sequence). This CDR3 comprises 18 residues. Trimming at V came to 6 bases and at J to 5 bases, leaving 18 bases not matched to a gene. CDR3 in amino acids: CASSGIRPGLVGHNEQFF. The CDR3 DNA reads TGTGCCAGCAGCGGAATCCGTCCGGGACTAGTGGGCCACAATGAGCAGTTCTTC.

The chain combines TRBV28 with TRBJ1-6; no clear D gene. Germline lookup yields CDR1 MDHEN and CDR2 SYDVKM. V was shortened by 3 bases and J by 7 bases, with 13 bases between the two germline ends. CDR3 length: 15 residues. The DNA of the CDR3 is TGTGCCAGCAGTTTCCACGACAATGGGAATTCACCCCTCCACTTT. The encoded protein is CASSFHDNGNSPLHF. Combining the CDR3 with reference TRBV28 and TRBJ1-6 gives the whole variable domain DVKVTQSSRYLVKRTGEKVFLECVQDMDHENMFWYRQDPGLGLRLIYFSYDVKMKEKGDIPEGYSVSREKKERFSLILESASTNQTSMYLCASSFHDNGNSPLHFGNGTRLTVT.

This clone was seen a handful of times. V usage is TRBV28 and J usage is TRBJ1-2; 9 nucleotides match TRBD1. V lost 5 bases, J lost 4 bases, and 8 bases stayed unmatched. There are 15 residues in the CDR3. Germline CDR1 is MDHEN and CDR2 is SYDVKM. The CDR3: CASSQPTGGGYGYTF. The CDR3 nucleotides are TGTGCCAGCAGTCAACCTACAGGGGGCGGCTATGGCTACACCTTC.

The chain is built from TRBV5-1 and TRBJ1-1, with TRBD1 identical over 7 bases. The CDR3 has 13 residues. J gave up 4 bases and V 2 bases, and 2 bases lay outside the gene matches. Looked up from germline, CDR1 is SGHRS and CDR2 is YFSETQ. DNA for the CDR3: TGCGCCAGCAGCTTTACAGGGGTCACTGAAGCTTTCTTT. The encoded protein is CASSFTGVTEAFF. The entire variable domain, with the rest obtained from reference TRBV5-1 and TRBJ1-1, is as follows: KAGVTQTPRYLIKTRGQQVTLSCSPISGHRSVSWYQQTPGQGLQFLFEYFSETQRNKGNFPGRFSGRQFSNSRSEMNVSTLELGDSALYLCASSFTGVTEAFFGQGTRLTVV.

The chain recombines TRBV11-2 with TRBJ2-1, with unresolved D. This CDR3 comprises 15 residues. Trimming took off 5 bases at V and 3 bases at J, with 14 bases between the two ends. The germline gives CDR1 SGHAT, CDR2 FQNNGV. The CDR3 loop reads CASSPRGIFYNEQFF. The DNA of the CDR3 is TGTGCCAGCAGCCCACGCGGAATATTCTACAATGAGCAGTTCTTC.

The CDR3 region is CASSASGDSPLHF. CDR3 coding DNA: TGTGCCAGCAGCGCGTCAGGGGACTCACCCCTCCACTTT. V usage is TRBV7-9 and J usage is TRBJ1-6; possible D gene TRBD1, 6 bases. Trimming pared 5 bases from V and 10 bases from J, leaving 12 bases between. Germline-derived CDR1 and CDR2 are SEHNR and FQNEAQ (reference sequence). This CDR3 has 13 residues.

The genes are TRBV9 and TRBJ2-7; no clear D. The CDR3 loop spans 14 amino acids. Germline lookup yields CDR1 SGDLS and CDR2 YYNGEE. Trimming took off 2 bases at V and 2 bases at J, with 11 bases between the two ends. The CDR3 DNA reads TGTGCCAGCAGCGTCGCCACATTCCCCTACGAGCAGTACTTC. Its translation: CASSVATFPYEQYF.

The chain employs TRBV6-5 and TRBJ2-7; D gene uncertain. CDR3 length equals 11 residues. CDR1 and CDR2 from the germline V gene are MNHEY and SVGAGI. Trimming left V 8 bases short and J 4 bases short, with 9 bases between. CDR3 DNA: TGTGCCAGCCCCAAGCCATACGAGCAGTACTTC. Protein: CASPKPYEQYF.